This T cell receptor beta chain stems from a study of blood T cell repertoires in COVID-19. Study details: Sources were T cells, B-cell-depleted T cells, or PBMCs; the material itself was cDNA or gDNA.

Under the authors' procedure: Nucleated cell number was recorded as an estimate derived from reference gene primer amplification. Assay used: immunoSEQ multiplex PCR; TCRdb lists only in-frame clones, some missing. V, J and clone size reflect that table, while D and trimming were determined from the DNA. The table lists about 200,000 clones, about 85% of them singletons. The V end was cut by 2 bases, the J end by 6 bases, with 11 bases between. The germline gives CDR1 SGHTA, CDR2 FQGNSA. The CDR3 sequence is 13 residues long. Specimen: peripheral blood. The V call is TRBV7-2, the J call TRBJ2-7; weak D call: TRBD1 (5 bases). This TCR was recovered from a woman aged 80 or older with acute or convalescent COVID-19. The CDR3 DNA sequence: TGTGCCAGCAGCTTATTTTCAGGGCCCGAGCAGTACTTC. This gives the protein CASSLFSGPEQYF.